This T cell receptor (beta chain) is from a study of shared clonotypes between healthy human individuals (dated by TCRdb to 2018 to 2020). Regarding the study in general: A couple of women and a few men aged 18 to 49 years were included in the cohort. To estimate repertoire size and how much clonotypes are shared between individuals, the study performed deep sequencing of blood TCR repertoires from a few healthy adults. Different laboratories and diverse techniques were used to prepare libraries and sequence TCR repertoires, to increase sequencing depth and limit assay-specific biases. Each donor's leukapheresis produced roughly between roughly 0.85 and 9.5 billion PBMCs. What the study reported, not specific to this receptor: Only blood was sampled, and tissue TCR repertoires likely differ from those in blood. The genetic and exposure-history diversity represented was limited by the small number of donors. Pairwise subsampling indicated that sequencing depth was expected to affect the degree of clonotype sharing among donors.

The CDR1 and CDR2 encoded by the germline V gene are MNHEY and SVGAGI. From V the trimming removes 7 bases and from J it removes 6 bases, while the gene matches leave 5 bases of the junction unaccounted for. From cysteine to phenylalanine, the CDR3 is 14 amino acids long. Only the CDR3 region is kept as DNA, spanning 42 bases read in frame from base 1. Remarks on this clone: Its binding antigen is unknown. Nothing much larger sits one base from this clone, and base qualities are not available.

Donors were healthy HIV-negative adults with no recently reported acute infections or vaccinations. All donors were Caucasian adults living in Nashville, Tennessee, USA. For unsorted samples, 90 million or so PBMCs were counted and genomic DNA was extracted with the QIAamp DNA Blood Mini kit. After blood collection by leukapheresis, PBMCs were isolated using Ficoll-Histopaque density gradient centrifugation and then cryopreserved in the vapor phase of liquid nitrogen. Using the deep immunoSEQ assay, TCR CDR3 regions were amplified from genomic DNA by multiplex PCR. For each cell subset, the extracted genomic DNA was distributed evenly across all wells of several immunoSEQ 96-well plates, and each plate served as one replicate. For unsorted PBMC, approximately 0.3 ug genomic DNA, equal to approximately 30,000 T cell genomes, was loaded into each replicate PCR. Genomic DNA from unsorted PBMC was sequenced over ten immunoSEQ deep assay plates. The purified libraries were quantified using a Qubit 3.0 fluorometer, sized with a Bioanalyzer 2100, and then quantified again using the KAPA Library Quantification kit. Every immunoSEQ 96-well plate was sequenced on a dedicated single-read 150-cycle Illumina NextSeq 550 flow cell. Per the source publication's procedure: Because the immunoSEQ output held only junctional sequences and lacked quality scores, the filtering could not match the filtering applied to full-length reads. To assign V/J genes and CDR3, sequences were annotated against IMGT germline references using PyIR, a Python wrapper for IgBLAST v1.9. Reads with weak V/J assignments (E-value above 1e-6), missing CDR3, stop codons, out-of-frame junctions, or ambiguous translated residues were removed. V3J clonotypes were defined as sequences sharing the same inferred V gene, J gene, and CDR3 amino acid sequence. The percentage overlap between two repertoires was calculated by dividing the number of shared unique clonotypes by the size of the smaller repertoire. Richness of each repertoire was evaluated using RTK rarefaction, the Chao1 estimator, and Recon v2.1 estimates of unobserved clonotypes. Sourced from immuneACCESS, this table was stored by TCRdb with only in-frame sequences that have V and J called. A share of the clones is absent; for the studies checked, an unresolved V gene accounts for under half, and the remainder has no known explanation. Clonal size and the V and J genes are those of that table, whereas D and trimming came from the DNA. This sample holds about half a million clones; 79% were observed only once. The ten largest clonotypes hold roughly 12% of the sample.

This receptor chain uses TRBV6-5 and TRBJ2-1, with 11 junctional bases fitting TRBD2. Sequencing was done on a sample of PBMCs. The TCR comes from a woman in her thirties or forties in good health. Some clones in this sample may be carry-over from other donors' samples. Here the CDR3 is given as CASTPGLAANEQFF. In nucleotides, the sequence is TGTGCCAGCACCCCGGGACTAGCGGCCAATGAGCAGTTCTTC.